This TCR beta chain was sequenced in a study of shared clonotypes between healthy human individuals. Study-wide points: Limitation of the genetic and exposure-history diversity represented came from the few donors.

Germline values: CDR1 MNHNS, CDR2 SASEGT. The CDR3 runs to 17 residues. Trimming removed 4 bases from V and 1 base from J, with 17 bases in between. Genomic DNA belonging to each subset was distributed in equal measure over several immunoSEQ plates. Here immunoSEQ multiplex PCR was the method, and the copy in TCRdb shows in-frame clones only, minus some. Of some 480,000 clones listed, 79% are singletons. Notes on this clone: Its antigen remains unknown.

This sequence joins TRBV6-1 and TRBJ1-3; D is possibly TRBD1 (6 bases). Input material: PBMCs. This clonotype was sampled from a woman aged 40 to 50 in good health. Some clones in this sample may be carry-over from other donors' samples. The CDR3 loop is CASSVHARTASGNTIYF. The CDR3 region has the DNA TGTGCCAGCAGTGTCCATGCCCGGACAGCTTCTGGAAACACCATATATTTT.